The TCR beta chain under discussion was sequenced for a study of blood T cell repertoires in COVID-19. The wider study: The samples span acute and convalescent COVID-19 from the United States, Italy and Spain. PBMCs, B-cell-depleted T cells, or T cells provided the cDNA or gDNA that made up the material.

Profiled with immunoSEQ multiplex PCR; TCRdb holds only in-frame clones, not every one. The table records 65,000 to 85,000 clones, 79% of them present only once. Germline trimming cut 6 bases from V and 3 bases from J; bases unmatched to any gene: 9. The germline V gene encodes CDR1 MDHEN and CDR2 SYDVKM. The CDR3 length is 18 residues. The chain links TRBV28 to TRBJ2-6, with 12 bases fitting TRBD1. This sequence was found in an elderly woman with active or convalescent COVID-19. Sample: peripheral blood. In DNA form, the CDR3 reads TGTGCCAGCAGGACCCCGGGACAGGGGGCGATTGGGGCCAACGTCCTGACTTTC. This translates into CASRTPGQGAIGANVLTF. Filled out from reference TRBV28 and TRBJ2-6, the complete variable domain reads DVKVTQSSRYLVKRTGEKVFLECVQDMDHENMFWYRQDPGLGLRLIYFSYDVKMKEKGDIPEGYSVSREKKERFSLILESASTNQTSMYLCASRTPGQGAIGANVLTFGAGSRLTVL.